This T cell receptor (beta chain) derives from a study of blood T cell repertoires in COVID-19. At the level of the study: COVID-19 samples from acute and convalescent phases originated in the United States, Italy and Spain.

Original data processing: From reference gene primer amplification, estimates of nucleated cell counts were derived. TCRdb's table, derived via immunoSEQ multiplex PCR, lists solely in-frame clones and lacks some. That table is the source of V, J and clone size, and D and trimming were worked out from the DNA. Among about 49,000 clones listed, approximately 90% were seen once. Germline V gives CDR1 SGHDT, CDR2 YYEEEE. V trimming: 4 bases; J trimming: 3 bases; junction bases outside the gene matches: 4. The CDR3 has 13 residues. Sequenced: peripheral blood. The chain uses TRBV5-6 and TRBJ2-7, with TRBD1 identical over 7 bases. The origin of this receptor is a man aged 35-49 years with active COVID-19. The DNA for the CDR3 is TGTGCCAGCAGCCTAGGGACAGACTACGAGCAGTACTTC. Amino acid sequence: CASSLGTDYEQYF. Supplemented by reference TRBV5-6 and TRBJ2-7, the full variable domain reads DAGVTQSPTHLIKTRGQQVTLRCSPKSGHDTVSWYQQALGQGPQFIFQYYEEEERQRGNFPDRFSGHQFPNYSSELNVNALLLGDSALYLCASSLGTDYEQYFGPGTRLTVT.